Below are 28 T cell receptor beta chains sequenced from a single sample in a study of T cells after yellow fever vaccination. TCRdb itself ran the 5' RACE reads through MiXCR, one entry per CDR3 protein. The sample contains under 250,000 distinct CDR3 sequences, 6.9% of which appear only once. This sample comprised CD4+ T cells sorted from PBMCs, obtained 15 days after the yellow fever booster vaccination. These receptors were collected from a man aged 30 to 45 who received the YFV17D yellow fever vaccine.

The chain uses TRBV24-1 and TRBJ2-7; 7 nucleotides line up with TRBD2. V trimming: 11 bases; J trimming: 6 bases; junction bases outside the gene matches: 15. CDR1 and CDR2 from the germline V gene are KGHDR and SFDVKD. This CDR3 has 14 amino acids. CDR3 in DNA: TGTGCCAGTTACGGGCGGGAGTGCAAGGGCGAGCAGTACTTC. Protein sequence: CASYGRECKGEQYF.

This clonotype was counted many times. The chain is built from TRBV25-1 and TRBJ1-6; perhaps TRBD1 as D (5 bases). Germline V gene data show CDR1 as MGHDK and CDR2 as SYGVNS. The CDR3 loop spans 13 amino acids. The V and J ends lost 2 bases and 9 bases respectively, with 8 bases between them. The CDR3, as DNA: TGTGCCAGCAGTGAACAGGGCGTTTCACCCCTCCACTTT. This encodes CASSEQGVSPLHF.

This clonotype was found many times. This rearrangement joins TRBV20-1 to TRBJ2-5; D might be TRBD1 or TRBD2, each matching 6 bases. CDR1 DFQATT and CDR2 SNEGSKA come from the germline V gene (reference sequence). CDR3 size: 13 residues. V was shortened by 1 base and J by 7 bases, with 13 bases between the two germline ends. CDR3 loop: CSARGTSRGTQYF. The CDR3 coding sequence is TGCAGTGCTAGAGGCACTAGCAGGGGGACCCAGTACTTC.

CDR3 residues: CASSQRDSPYEQYF. CDR3 coding DNA: TGTGCCAGCAGCCAGCGCGACAGTCCTTACGAGCAGTACTTC. The genes are TRBV7-2 and TRBJ2-7; D might be TRBD1 (5 bases). The CDR3 has 14 residues. V gave up 5 bases and J gave up 4 bases, with 15 bases separating them. CDR1 is SGHTA and CDR2 is FQGNSA in the germline V gene.

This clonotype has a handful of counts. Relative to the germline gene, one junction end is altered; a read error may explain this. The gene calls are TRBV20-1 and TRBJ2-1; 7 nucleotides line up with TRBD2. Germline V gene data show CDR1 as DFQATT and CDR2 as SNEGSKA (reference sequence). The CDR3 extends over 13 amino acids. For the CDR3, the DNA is TGCAGTGCTGCAGGACTAGGGGAGGTAGGCAGGATCTTC. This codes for CSAAGLGEVGRIF.

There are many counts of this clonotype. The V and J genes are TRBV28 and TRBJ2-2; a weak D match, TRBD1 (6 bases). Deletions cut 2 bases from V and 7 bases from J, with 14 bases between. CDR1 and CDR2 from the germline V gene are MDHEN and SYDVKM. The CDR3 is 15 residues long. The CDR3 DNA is TGTGCCAGCAGTTTAATAGGGGGTCACGGCGGGGAGCTGTTTTTT. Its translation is CASSLIGGHGGELFF.

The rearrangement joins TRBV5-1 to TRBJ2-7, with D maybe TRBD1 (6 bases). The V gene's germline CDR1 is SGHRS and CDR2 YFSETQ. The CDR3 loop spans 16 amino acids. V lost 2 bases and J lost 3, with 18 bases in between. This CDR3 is CASSFNRDPGYYEQYF. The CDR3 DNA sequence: TGCGCCAGCAGCTTTAACAGGGATCCCGGCTACTACGAGCAGTACTTC.

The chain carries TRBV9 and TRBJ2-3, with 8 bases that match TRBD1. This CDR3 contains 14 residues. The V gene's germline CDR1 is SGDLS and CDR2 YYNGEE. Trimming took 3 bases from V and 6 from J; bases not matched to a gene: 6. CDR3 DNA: TGTGCCAGCAGCGGGAGGACAGGGCTCGATACGCAGTATTTT. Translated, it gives CASSGRTGLDTQYF.

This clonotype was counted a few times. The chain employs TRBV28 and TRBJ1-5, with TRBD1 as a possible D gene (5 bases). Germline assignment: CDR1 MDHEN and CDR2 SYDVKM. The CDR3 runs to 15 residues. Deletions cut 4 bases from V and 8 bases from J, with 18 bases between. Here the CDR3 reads CASSSTTHGAKPQHF. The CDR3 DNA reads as TGTGCCAGCAGTTCCACCACACACGGGGCCAAGCCCCAGCATTTT.

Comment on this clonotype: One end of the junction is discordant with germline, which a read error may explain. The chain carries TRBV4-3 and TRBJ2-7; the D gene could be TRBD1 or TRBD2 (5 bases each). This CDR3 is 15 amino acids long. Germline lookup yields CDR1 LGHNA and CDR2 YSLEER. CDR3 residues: CTSSQAWDGSYEQYF. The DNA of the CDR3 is TGCACCAGCAGCCAAGCTTGGGACGGCTCCTACGAGCAGTACTTC.

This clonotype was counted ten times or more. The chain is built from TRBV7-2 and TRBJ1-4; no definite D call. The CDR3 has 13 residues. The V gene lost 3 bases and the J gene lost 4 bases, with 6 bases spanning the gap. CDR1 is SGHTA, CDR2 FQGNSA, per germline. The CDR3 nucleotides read TGTGCCAGCAGCTTTCGTGGTAATGAAAAACTGTTTTTT. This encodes CASSFRGNEKLFF.

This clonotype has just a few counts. In DNA form, the CDR3 reads TGTGCCAGCAGCTCTCTCGAGGGAGCAGGGCTTGATCAGCCCCAGCATTTT. The encoded protein is CASSSLEGAGLDQPQHF. The chain recombines TRBV5-6 with TRBJ1-5, with a weak D call TRBD1 (5 bases). CDR1 is SGHDT and CDR2 is YYEEEE in the germline V gene. V lost 3 bases and J lost 5, with 21 bases in between. This CDR3 is built from 17 residues.

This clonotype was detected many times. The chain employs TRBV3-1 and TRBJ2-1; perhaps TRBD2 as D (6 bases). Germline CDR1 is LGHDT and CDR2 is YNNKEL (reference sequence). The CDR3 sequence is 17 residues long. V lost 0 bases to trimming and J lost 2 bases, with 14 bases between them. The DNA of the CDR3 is TGTGCCAGCAGCCAAGATTTGACCCGGGGGACCTACAATGAGCAGTTCTTC. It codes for CASSQDLTRGTYNEQFF.

In nucleotides, the CDR3 is TGCAGCGTTGAAAGGGAAGGGCCCTCTGGAAACACCATATATTTT. It specifies CSVEREGPSGNTIYF. This rearrangement joins TRBV29-1 to TRBJ1-3; D remains ambiguous. Trimming cost V 2 bases and J 0 bases, with 11 bases left between them. This CDR3 spans 15 amino acids. The germline gives CDR1 SQVTM, CDR2 ANQGSEA. Full variable domain (rest looked up from reference TRBV29-1 and TRBJ1-3): SAVISQKPSRDICQRGTSLTIQCQVDSQVTMMFWYRQQPGQSLTLIATANQGSEATYESGFVIDKFPISRPNLTFSTLTVSNMSPEDSSIYLCSVEREGPSGNTIYFGEGSWLTVV.

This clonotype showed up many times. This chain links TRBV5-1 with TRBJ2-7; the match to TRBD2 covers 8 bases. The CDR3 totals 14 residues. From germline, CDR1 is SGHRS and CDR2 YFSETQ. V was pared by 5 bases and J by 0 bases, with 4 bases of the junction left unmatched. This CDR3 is CASRGSGSSYEQYF. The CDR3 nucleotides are TGCGCCAGCAGGGGGAGCGGGAGCTCCTACGAGCAGTACTTC. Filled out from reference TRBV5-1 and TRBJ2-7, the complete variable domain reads KAGVTQTPRYLIKTRGQQVTLSCSPISGHRSVSWYQQTPGQGLQFLFEYFSETQRNKGNFPGRFSGRQFSNSRSEMNVSTLELGDSALYLCASRGSGSSYEQYFGPGTRLTVT.

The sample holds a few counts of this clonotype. The CDR3 DNA follows: TGTGCCAGCAGGCGGACAGGGTCTGGGGCCAACGTCCTGACTTTC. Translation gives CASRRTGSGANVLTF. The V call is TRBV12-3 or TRBV12-4, the J call TRBJ2-6, with 8 bases aligning to TRBD1. After removal of 6 bases from V and 1 base from J, the junction contained 2 bases not matched to a gene. The CDR3 covers 15 residues.

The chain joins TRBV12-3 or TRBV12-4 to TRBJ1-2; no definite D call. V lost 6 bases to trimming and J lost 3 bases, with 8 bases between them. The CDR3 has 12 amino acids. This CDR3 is CASSRSDYGYTF. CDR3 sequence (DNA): TGTGCCAGCAGCCGTTCTGACTATGGCTACACCTTC.

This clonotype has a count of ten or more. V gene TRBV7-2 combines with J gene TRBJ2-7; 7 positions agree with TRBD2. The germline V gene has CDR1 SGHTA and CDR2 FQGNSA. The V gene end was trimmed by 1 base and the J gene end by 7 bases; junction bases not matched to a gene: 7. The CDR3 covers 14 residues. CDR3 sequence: CASSLVETSHEQYF. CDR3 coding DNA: TGTGCCAGCAGCTTAGTGGAGACTAGCCATGAGCAGTACTTC. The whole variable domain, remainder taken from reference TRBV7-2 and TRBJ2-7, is GAGVSQSPSNKVTEKGKDVELRCDPISGHTALYWYRQSLGQGLEFLIYFQGNSAPDKSGLPSDRFSAERTGGSVSTLTIQRTQQEDSAVYLCASSLVETSHEQYFGPGTRLTVT.

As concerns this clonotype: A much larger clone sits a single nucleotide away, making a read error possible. The CDR3 protein is CASSYGQRGELYF. The CDR3 DNA is TGTGCCAGCAGTTATGGGCAGAGGGGCGAGCTGTACTTC. The J gene is TRBJ2-7, the V gene TRBV6-2 or TRBV6-3, with D perhaps being TRBD1 or TRBD2 (5 bases each). The CDR3 runs to 13 residues. The germline gives CDR1 MNHEY, CDR2 SVGEGT.

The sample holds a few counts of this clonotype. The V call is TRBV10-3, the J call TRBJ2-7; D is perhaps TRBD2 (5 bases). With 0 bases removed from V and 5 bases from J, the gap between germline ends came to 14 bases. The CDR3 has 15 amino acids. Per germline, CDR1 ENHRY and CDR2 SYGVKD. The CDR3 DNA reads TGTGCCATCAGTGAGTCGGTTCTAGCCGGGGACGAGCAGTACTTC. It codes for CAISESVLAGDEQYF.

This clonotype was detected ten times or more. The CDR3 DNA reads as TGTGCCAGCAGCCTCGACAGGGATTCCCACGAGCAGTACTTC. Translated: CASSLDRDSHEQYF. This chain joins TRBV7-3 and TRBJ2-7; 7 nucleotides match TRBD1. Germline CDR1 is SGHTA and CDR2 is FQGTGA. Trimming cost V 5 bases and J 5 bases; bases outside gene matches: 9. This CDR3 contains 14 residues.

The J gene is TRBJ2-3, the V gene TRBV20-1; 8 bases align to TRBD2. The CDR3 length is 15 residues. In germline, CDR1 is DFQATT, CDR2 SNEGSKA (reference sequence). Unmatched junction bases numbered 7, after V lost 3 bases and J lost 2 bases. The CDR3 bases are TGCAGTGCTAGTGACGCGGGAGGTTTCACAGATACGCAGTATTTT. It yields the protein CSASDAGGFTDTQYF.

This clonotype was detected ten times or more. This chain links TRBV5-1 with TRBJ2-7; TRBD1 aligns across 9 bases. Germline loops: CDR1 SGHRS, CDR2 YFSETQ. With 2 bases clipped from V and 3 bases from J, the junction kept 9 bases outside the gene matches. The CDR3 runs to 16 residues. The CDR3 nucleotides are TGCGCCAGCAGCTTTCAACCGGGACAGGGCTACTACGAGCAGTACTTC. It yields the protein CASSFQPGQGYYEQYF.

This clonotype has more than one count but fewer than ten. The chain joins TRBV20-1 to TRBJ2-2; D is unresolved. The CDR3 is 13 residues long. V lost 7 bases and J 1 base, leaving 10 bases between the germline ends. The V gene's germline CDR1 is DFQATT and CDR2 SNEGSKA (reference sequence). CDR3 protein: CSVSRENTGELFF. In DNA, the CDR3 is TGCAGTGTCTCACGAGAGAACACCGGGGAGCTGTTTTTT.

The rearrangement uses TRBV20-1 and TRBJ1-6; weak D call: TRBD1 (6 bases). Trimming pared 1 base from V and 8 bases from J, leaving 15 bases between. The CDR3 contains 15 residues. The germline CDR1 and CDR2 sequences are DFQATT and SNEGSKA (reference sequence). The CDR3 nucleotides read TGCAGTGCTAGAGGTCTCGGGGGCAGGGATTCACCCCTCCACTTT. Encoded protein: CSARGLGGRDSPLHF.

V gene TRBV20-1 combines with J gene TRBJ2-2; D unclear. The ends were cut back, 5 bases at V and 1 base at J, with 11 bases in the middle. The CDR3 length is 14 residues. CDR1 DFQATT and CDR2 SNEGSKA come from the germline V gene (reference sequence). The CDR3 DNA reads TGCAGTGCTCAGACCCTGGGGAACACCGGGGAGCTGTTTTTT. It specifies CSAQTLGNTGELFF.

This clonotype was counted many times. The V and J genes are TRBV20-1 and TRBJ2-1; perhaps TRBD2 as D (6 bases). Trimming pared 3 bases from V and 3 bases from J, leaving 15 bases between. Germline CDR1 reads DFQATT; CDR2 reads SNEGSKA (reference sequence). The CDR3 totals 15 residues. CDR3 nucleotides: TGCAGTGCTAGGGGTGAAGCGGGCGGCTACAATGAGCAGTTCTTC. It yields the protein CSARGEAGGYNEQFF.

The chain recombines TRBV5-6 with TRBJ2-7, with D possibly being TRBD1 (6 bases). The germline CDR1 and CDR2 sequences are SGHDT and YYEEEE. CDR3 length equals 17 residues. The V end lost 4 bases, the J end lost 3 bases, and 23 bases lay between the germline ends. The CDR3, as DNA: TGTGCCAGCAGCAGCTTCTCCCAGGGGCATTTTATCTACGAGCAGTACTTC. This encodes CASSSFSQGHFIYEQYF.